This T cell receptor (beta chain) derives from a study of T-cell reconstitution after alpha-beta-depleted transplantation in children. Findings and caveats of the study: Newly produced T cells mostly accounted for T-cell counts and diversity one year post-transplant.

V was trimmed by 0 bases and J by 0 bases, leaving 16 bases between them. The CDR3 loop spans 17 amino acids. The germline gives CDR1 SGHRS, CDR2 YFSETQ. The library targeted TCRbeta and was prepared with unique molecular identifiers. Using its own MiXCR run on the PCR reads, TCRdb lists one record per CDR3 protein. The repertoire consists of fewer than 700,000 distinct CDR3 sequences, with under 15% occurring once and the leading ten covering about 2%. This clonotype has a count of ten or more. Its specificity is not known. The rearrangement joins TRBV5-1 to TRBJ2-7, with D tentatively TRBD1 (5 bases). The specimen was PBMCs, mostly from graft donor cells, collected 360 days after TCRalphabeta/CD19-depleted stem cell transplant. This TCR was recovered from a male patient aged 5 to 17 who had a stem cell transplant for acute myeloid leukemia, so the T cells may come from the graft donor. Here the CDR3 DNA reads TGCGCCAGCAGCTTGGGTAACTTAGACAGCTTCTCCTACGAGCAGTACTTC. Translated, it gives CASSLGNLDSFSYEQYF.